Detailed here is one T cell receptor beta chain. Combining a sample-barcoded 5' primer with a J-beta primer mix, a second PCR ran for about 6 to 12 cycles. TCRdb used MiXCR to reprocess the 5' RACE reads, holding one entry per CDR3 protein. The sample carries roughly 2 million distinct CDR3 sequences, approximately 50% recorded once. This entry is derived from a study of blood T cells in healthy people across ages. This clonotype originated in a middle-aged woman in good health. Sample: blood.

The CDR3 here is CSARHPGLAGGASRNEQFF. CDR3 DNA: TGCAGTGCTAGACACCCGGGACTAGCGGGGGGAGCCTCTAGGAATGAGCAGTTCTTC. The J gene is TRBJ2-1, the V gene TRBV20-1; TRBD2 aligns across 15 bases. Trimming took 2 bases from V and 7 from J; bases not matched to a gene: 15. In germline, CDR1 is DFQATT, CDR2 SNEGSKA (reference sequence). The CDR3 is 19 amino acids.